Presented here are 27 T cell receptor beta chains from one specimen sequenced in a study of T cells in localized non-small cell lung cancer (TCRdb year 2020). Receptor amplification or capture employed the immunoSEQ multiplex PCR assay. Held by TCRdb, this immuneACCESS table contains in-frame sequences only and omits some clones. Under half of the omission traces to an unresolved V gene where checked; the cause of the rest is unknown. The sample table shows around 2,800 clones, and just over 35% are seen once. Of the sample, 18% is held by the ten largest clones. The source was lung tumor tissue, collected before any cancer treatment. Receptors were obtained from a male donor aged 60 or over with stage I squamous cell lung carcinoma.

The chain uses TRBV4-1 and TRBJ2-2; D is unresolved. The CDR3 has 16 residues. Germline V CDR1 and CDR2: MGHRA, YSYEKL. The V and J ends lost 4 bases and 6 bases respectively, with 18 bases between them. DNA of the CDR3: TGCGCCAGCAGCCGCCTCCCCCCCGGTTCCGCCGGGGAGCTGTTTTTT. It encodes CASSRLPPGSAGELFF.

This clone has a handful of counts. This rearrangement joins TRBV6-7 to TRBJ1-3; D not resolved. TRBV6-7 is designated an ORF whose function remains uncertain. This CDR3 has 16 residues. The germline V and J ends were trimmed by 0 bases and 2 bases, with 11 bases remaining between them. The CDR3 coding sequence is TGTGCCAGCAGTTACTCGACGAAGGGTGCTGGAAACACCATATATTTT. Translated: CASSYSTKGAGNTIYF.

The chain links TRBV28 to TRBJ1-3, with D unresolved. Germline lookup yields CDR1 MDHEN and CDR2 SYDVKM. The germline V and J ends were trimmed by 1 base and 0 bases, with 10 bases remaining between them. The CDR3 covers 16 residues. CDR3 in amino acids: CASSLSRGRSGNTIYF. The CDR3 DNA reads TGTGCCAGCAGTTTATCGCGGGGTCGCTCTGGAAACACCATATATTTT.

V usage is TRBV29-1 and J usage is TRBJ1-1; 7 nucleotides align to TRBD1. The CDR3 has 14 amino acids. Germline CDR1 and CDR2: SQVTM and ANQGSEA. Trimming at V came to 6 bases and at J to 1 base, leaving 8 bases not matched to a gene. CDR3 residues: CSVFPGQKNTEAFF. CDR3 nucleotide sequence: TGCAGCGTATTTCCGGGACAGAAGAACACTGAAGCTTTCTTT.

The chain links TRBV11-3 to TRBJ2-2, with D perhaps TRBD2 (6 bases). V was shortened by 5 bases and J by 3 bases, with 16 bases between the two germline ends. The CDR3 totals 16 residues. The germline V gene has CDR1 SGHNT and CDR2 YENEEA. The CDR3 DNA follows: TGTGCCAGCAGCCCTGGGGGTAGCGGTTACACCGGGGAGCTGTTTTTT. It translates to CASSPGGSGYTGELFF. The full variable domain, completed using reference TRBV11-3 and TRBJ2-2, is EAGVVQSPRYKIIEKKQPVAFWCNPISGHNTLYWYLQNLGQGPELLIRYENEEAVDDSQLPKDRFSAERLKGVDSTLKIQPAELGDSAVYLCASSPGGSGYTGELFFGEGSRLTVL.

This clone has more than one count but fewer than ten. V and J are TRBV6-8 and TRBJ1-2, with 10 bases fitting TRBD1. CDR3 size: 15 residues. Germline V gives CDR1 MNHGY, CDR2 SAAAGT. J gave up 2 bases and V 5 bases, and 5 bases lay outside the gene matches. This chain's CDR3 is CASSPRQGANYGYTF. CDR3 coding DNA: TGTGCCAGCAGTCCCCGACAGGGGGCAAACTATGGCTACACCTTC.

The CDR3 protein is CATSEVGSGKTDTQYF. The CDR3 DNA is TGTGCCACCAGCGAGGTCGGTAGCGGGAAAACAGATACGCAGTATTTT. J is TRBJ2-3 and V is TRBV15; TRBD2 aligns across 8 bases. The CDR3 has 16 amino acids. J was trimmed by 3 bases and V by 5 bases; bases with no gene match: 10. Germline V gene sequence: CDR1 LNHNV, CDR2 YYDKDF (reference sequence).

V gene TRBV19 combines with J gene TRBJ1-4, with unresolved D. The V and J ends lost 5 bases and 5 bases respectively, with 9 bases between them. The CDR3 covers 13 residues. Germline CDR1 LNHDA, CDR2 SQIVND (reference sequence). This chain's CDR3 is CASSGVPNEKLFF. CDR3 in DNA: TGTGCCAGTAGTGGGGTCCCGAATGAAAAACTGTTTTTT.

This clone showed up just a few times. The chain has TRBV15 and TRBJ2-2; 7 bases are a match to TRBD1. The CDR3 is 17 amino acids. The ends lost 7 bases at V and 6 bases at J; junction bases unmatched: 17. Germline V CDR1 and CDR2: LNHNV, YYDKDF (reference sequence). The CDR3 DNA sequence: TGTGCCACCAACTGGGGTCAGCACAGGGGAAGGGCCGGGGAGCTGTTTTTT. Its translation: CATNWGQHRGRAGELFF.

This chain links TRBV29-1 with TRBJ1-1; D possibly corresponds to TRBD1 (6 bases). CDR3 size: 12 residues. CDR1 and CDR2 (germline): SQVTM, ANQGSEA. V lost 7 bases and J 7 bases, leaving 16 bases between the germline ends. In DNA, the CDR3 is TGCAGCGCGTCTTTACAGGGTGTTGAAGCTTTCTTT. Translating gives CSASLQGVEAFF.

This chain connects TRBV19 to TRBJ1-2; D gene ambiguous. Deletions cut 5 bases from V and 8 bases from J, with 15 bases between. Germline V gives CDR1 LNHDA, CDR2 SQIVND (reference sequence). The CDR3 runs to 13 residues. The CDR3 DNA is TGTGCCAGTAGTCCGGACCGGATAGGCGGCTACACCTTC. Protein: CASSPDRIGGYTF.

The chain links TRBV28 to TRBJ1-5; D unclear. V was trimmed by 6 bases and J by 4 bases, leaving 7 bases between them. CDR1 is MDHEN and CDR2 is SYDVKM in the germline V gene. The CDR3 has 12 residues. The CDR3 here is CASRRLNQPQHF. The CDR3 bases are TGTGCCAGCAGGAGATTAAATCAGCCCCAGCATTTT.

This clone was counted a few times. V usage is TRBV9 and J usage is TRBJ2-2; 8 bases fit TRBD2. The CDR3 runs to 16 residues. After removal of 6 bases from V and 0 bases from J, the junction contained 7 bases not matched to a gene. Germline CDR1 is SGDLS and CDR2 is YYNGEE. CDR3: CASKDWTSSNTGELFF. CDR3 DNA: TGTGCCAGCAAAGATTGGACTAGCTCGAACACCGGGGAGCTGTTTTTT.

V and J are TRBV30 and TRBJ2-3, with D maybe TRBD1 (6 bases). V dropped 1 base and J dropped 0 bases, with 8 bases sitting between them. Germline V gene data show CDR1 as GTSNPN and CDR2 as SVGIG (reference sequence). The CDR3 length is 14 residues. CDR3 sequence (DNA): TGTGCCTGGAGTGGACAGGCTAGCACAGATACGCAGTATTTT. Protein sequence: CAWSGQASTDTQYF.

This clone occurred a few times. Other DNA sequences of this sample code for an identical CDR3. The V and J genes are TRBV19 and TRBJ1-2, with D possibly TRBD1 on 6 matching bases. CDR1 is LNHDA, CDR2 SQIVND, per germline (reference sequence). The CDR3 extends over 13 amino acids. The V end lost 5 bases, the J end lost 4 bases, and 11 bases lay between the germline ends. In DNA, the CDR3 is TGTGCCAGTAGTCCCGGACAGCCCTATGGCTACACCTTC. The encoded protein is CASSPGQPYGYTF.

V is TRBV6-8 and J is TRBJ1-2, with 7 bases aligning to TRBD1. The CDR3 runs to 13 residues. J gave up 0 bases and V 10 bases, and 5 bases lay outside the gene matches. Germline values: CDR1 MNHGY, CDR2 SAAAGT. As DNA, the CDR3 is TGTGCCATCCAGGACAGGACTAACTATGGCTACACCTTC. It encodes CAIQDRTNYGYTF.

This clone appeared a few times. The CDR3 DNA reads as TGTGCCAGCAGTCGACGGGAGGCAGGGGTGTACATTCAGTACTTC. Amino acids: CASSRREAGVYIQYF. The chain has TRBV6-8 and TRBJ2-4; tentatively, D is TRBD2 (7 bases). Trimming took 5 bases from V and 8 from J, leaving 19 bases between them. Germline V gene lookup returns CDR1 MNHGY and CDR2 SAAAGT. CDR3 length equals 15 residues.

This clone is termed medium-sized. This chain joins TRBV11-3 and TRBJ2-7, with 9 positions matching TRBD1. This CDR3 has 15 amino acids. V was pared by 5 bases and J by 0 bases, with 5 bases of the junction left unmatched. Germline CDR1 reads SGHNT; CDR2 reads YENEEA. CDR3 bases: TGTGCCAGCAGCCGGGGACAGGGACCCTCCTACGAGCAGTACTTC. As protein: CASSRGQGPSYEQYF.

This clone is judged medium-sized. This chain joins TRBV6-8 and TRBJ2-7; D gene ambiguous. V shed 10 bases and J shed 0 bases, with 13 bases lying between them. The CDR3 extends over 13 amino acids. Germline assignment: CDR1 MNHGY and CDR2 SAAAGT. The CDR3, as DNA: TGTGCCATCGCAGGAACCCACTCCTACGAGCAGTACTTC. As protein: CAIAGTHSYEQYF.

This clone was seen a handful of times. Sequence at one end of the junction differs from germline and may be a read error. The chain couples TRBV11-3 to TRBJ2-7, with TRBD2 as a possible D gene (5 bases). CDR1 and CDR2 from the germline V gene are SGHNT and YENEEA. CDR3 length: 16 residues. CDR3 loop: CVSSLMSVSGSYEQYF. CDR3 DNA sequence: TGTGTCAGCAGCTTAATGAGCGTATCGGGGTCCTACGAGCAGTACTTC.

The chain joins TRBV15 to TRBJ2-1; 13 bases line up with TRBD2. CDR3 length equals 17 residues. Germline CDR1 and CDR2: LNHNV and YYDKDF (reference sequence). With 0 bases clipped from V and 9 bases from J, the junction kept 8 bases outside the gene matches. The CDR3: CATSRDNKGLAGFEQFF. CDR3 sequence (DNA): TGTGCCACCAGCAGAGATAACAAGGGACTAGCGGGATTTGAGCAGTTCTTC.

This clone showed up just a few times. The chain links TRBV19 to TRBJ1-4; D is ambiguous. V gave up 4 bases and J gave up 6 bases, with 9 bases separating them. Germline assignment: CDR1 LNHDA and CDR2 SQIVND (reference sequence). The CDR3 is made up of 13 amino acids. CDR3 coding DNA: TGTGCCAGTAGTAAGCGGGTTGATGAAAAACTGTTTTTT. Translation: CASSKRVDEKLFF.

This clone was counted between two and nine times. The gene calls are TRBV6-8 and TRBJ2-3, with TRBD1 identical over 7 bases. This CDR3 is 14 amino acids long. The V gene end was trimmed by 10 bases and the J gene end by 3 bases; junction bases not matched to a gene: 10. Germline CDR1 is MNHGY and CDR2 is SAAAGT. CDR3 loop: CAMHPGGGTDTQYF. CDR3 nucleotides: TGTGCCATGCACCCAGGGGGTGGGACAGATACGCAGTATTTT.

This clone has only a few counts. The V call is TRBV19, the J call TRBJ2-1; 7 bases are shared with TRBD2. Germline CDR1 is LNHDA and CDR2 is SQIVND (reference sequence). This CDR3 is 16 amino acids long. Losses at the gene ends were 5 bases for V and 1 base for J; bases not matched to a gene: 8. The CDR3 sequence is CASSVGTTASYNEQFF. The CDR3 DNA sequence: TGTGCCAGTAGTGTAGGGACTACTGCATCCTACAATGAGCAGTTCTTC.

By sample share, this clone is medium-sized. J is TRBJ1-2 and V is TRBV11-3; 7 positions match TRBD1. V dropped 5 bases and J dropped 3; count of bases not matched to a gene: 6. This CDR3 region has 14 residues. Germline lookup yields CDR1 SGHNT and CDR2 YENEEA. The chain's CDR3 is CASSPGTAYYGYTF. Written as DNA, the CDR3 is TGTGCCAGCAGCCCGGGGACAGCATACTATGGCTACACCTTC.

The sample holds a few counts of this clone. The rearrangement uses TRBV28 and TRBJ2-7; TRBD1 matches 7 bases. V lost 3 bases to trimming and J lost 3 bases; unmatched junction nucleotides: 5. This CDR3 has 14 amino acids. Per germline, CDR1 MDHEN and CDR2 SYDVKM. The CDR3 coding sequence is TGTGCCAGCAGTTTGACAGGGTTTCGCTACGAGCAGTACTTC. Amino acids: CASSLTGFRYEQYF. The full variable domain, with the rest looked up from reference TRBV28 and TRBJ2-7, is DVKVTQSSRYLVKRTGEKVFLECVQDMDHENMFWYRQDPGLGLRLIYFSYDVKMKEKGDIPEGYSVSREKKERFSLILESASTNQTSMYLCASSLTGFRYEQYFGPGTRLTVT.

The J gene is TRBJ1-5, the V gene TRBV1. TRBV1 is designated a pseudogene. This CDR3 comprises 15 residues. The CDR3 protein is CASSQELRGNQPQHF. DNA of the CDR3: TGCGCCAGCAGCCAAGAATTGCGGGGCAATCAGCCCCAGCATTTT.